These T cell receptor beta chains were read from a single sample in a study of early T cells in non-severe SARS-CoV-2 infection. TCRdb recomputed calls from the 5' RACE reads with MiXCR, one row per CDR3 protein. The repertoire has about 45,000 distinct CDR3 sequences, roughly 10% of them found once; the top ten carry around a fifth. The sequenced material came from whole blood. These receptors all stem from an adult who was a healthcare worker with PCR-confirmed SARS-CoV-2 infection or an uninfected control (not recorded which). Each CDR3 is given with its conserved first and last residue. D genes are given only for firm matches. The size of a clone is reported for some rows only, either as once, few or many, or as a class for expanded clones.

V	D	size	J	CDR3	DNA
TRBV7-2	NA	many	TRBJ2-7	CASSLAWRYEQYF	TGTGCCAGCAGCTTAGCTTGGCGTTACGAGCAGTACTTC
TRBV19	NA	few	TRBJ1-2	CASSIEFGRQAYGYTF	TGTGCCAGTAGTATTGAGTTCGGACGGCAGGCCTATGGCTACACCTTC
TRBV12-3/TRBV12-4	TRBD1	many	TRBJ2-4	CASSMGQGVAKNIQYF	TGTGCCAGCAGTATGGGACAGGGTGTCGCCAAAAACATTCAGTACTTC
TRBV27	NA	many	TRBJ1-1	CASSPNRVAEAFF	TGTGCCAGCAGTCCGAACAGGGTTGCTGAAGCTTTCTTT
TRBV5-1	NA	NA	TRBJ2-7	CASSAAGKQYF	TGCGCCAGCAGCGCCGCAGGGAAGCAGTACTTC
TRBV29-1	NA	NA	TRBJ2-3	CSVDVPPTDTQYF	TGCAGCGTTGACGTGCCCCCCACAGATACGCAGTATTTT
TRBV19	NA	many	TRBJ1-5	CASRNPGHSNQPQHF	TGTGCCAGTAGGAATCCGGGACATAGCAATCAGCCCCAGCATTTT
TRBV27	NA	many	TRBJ2-2	CATRGLPYTGELFF	TGTGCCACCCGCGGGCTACCATACACCGGGGAGCTGTTTTTT
TRBV5-1	NA	many	TRBJ2-7	CASSLIPGPYEQYF	TGCGCCAGCAGCTTGATCCCAGGCCCCTACGAGCAGTACTTC
TRBV28	NA	NA	TRBJ1-4	CASTPGARNEKLFF	TGTGCCAGCACCCCCGGAGCCCGTAATGAAAAACTGTTTTTT
TRBV5-1	TRBD2	NA	TRBJ2-7	CASSTGPGLAGDRYF	TGCGCCAGCAGCACTGGCCCGGGACTAGCGGGAGATAGGTACTTC
TRBV24-1	NA	few	TRBJ1-2	CATSGPEGGFDGYTF	TGTGCCACCAGTGGACCAGAGGGGGGATTTGATGGCTACACCTTC
TRBV12-3/TRBV12-4	NA	few	TRBJ1-3	CASSPYSGNTIYF	TGTGCCAGCAGTCCCTACTCTGGAAACACCATATATTTT
TRBV4-1	NA	few	TRBJ1-5	CASTPEGDGQPQHF	TGCGCCAGCACCCCAGAGGGGGATGGTCAGCCCCAGCATTTT
TRBV3-1	NA	many	TRBJ1-2	CASSLLGSTYGYTF	TGTGCCAGCAGCCTACTCGGGAGTACCTATGGCTACACCTTC
TRBV6-2/TRBV6-3	NA	many	TRBJ2-7	CASSLPQGPYEQYF	TGTGCCAGCAGTCTCCCGCAGGGTCCCTACGAGCAGTACTTC
TRBV12-3/TRBV12-4	NA	many	TRBJ2-7	CASSPAGEQYF	TGTGCCAGCAGCCCCGCAGGCGAGCAGTACTTC
TRBV4-2	NA	few	TRBJ1-4	CASSQTGLEKLFF	TGTGCCAGCAGCCAGACAGGACTTGAAAAACTGTTTTTT
TRBV29-1	TRBD2	NA	TRBJ2-7	CSVREGDYEQYF	TGCAGCGTACGGGAGGGGGACTACGAGCAGTACTTC
TRBV20-1	TRBD1	many	TRBJ1-4	CSANIGQGAEKLFF	TGCAGTGCGAACATAGGACAGGGGGCCGAAAAACTGTTTTTT
TRBV6-2/TRBV6-3	TRBD2	NA	TRBJ2-3	CASSYSLAGGPTDTQYF	TGTGCCAGCAGTTACTCACTAGCGGGAGGGCCCACAGATACGCAGTATTTT
TRBV6-4	NA	many	TRBJ2-1	CAHSYNEQFF	TGTGCCCATTCCTACAATGAGCAGTTCTTC
TRBV9	TRBD2	many	TRBJ2-6	CASSLEGGSDNVLTF	TGTGCCAGCAGCCTAGAGGGAGGGTCGGACAACGTCCTGACTTTC
TRBV5-1	NA	NA	TRBJ2-1	CASSSQRLAYNEQFF	TGCGCCAGCAGCTCGCAAAGGTTGGCCTACAATGAGCAGTTCTTC